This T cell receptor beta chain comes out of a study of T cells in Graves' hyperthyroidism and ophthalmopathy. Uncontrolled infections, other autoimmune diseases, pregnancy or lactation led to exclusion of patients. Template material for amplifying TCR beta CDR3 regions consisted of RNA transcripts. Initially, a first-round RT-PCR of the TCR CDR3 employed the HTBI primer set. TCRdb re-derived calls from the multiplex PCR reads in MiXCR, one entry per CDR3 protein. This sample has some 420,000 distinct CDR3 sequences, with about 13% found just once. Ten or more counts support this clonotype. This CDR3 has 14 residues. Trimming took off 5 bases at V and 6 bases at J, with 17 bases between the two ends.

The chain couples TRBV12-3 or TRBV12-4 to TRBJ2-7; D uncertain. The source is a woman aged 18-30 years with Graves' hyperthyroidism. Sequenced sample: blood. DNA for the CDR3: TGTGCCAGCAGTCTGACCCAGAGAGAGCTCGAGCAGTACTTC. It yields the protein CASSLTQRELEQYF.